This TCR beta chain appears in the sequencing data of a study of CD8 T cells in ankylosing spondylitis. Scientists made TCR beta libraries using quantitative 5'-RACE with molecular barcodes. TCRdb used MiXCR to reprocess the 5' RACE reads, holding one entry per CDR3 protein. The sample has more than 600,000 distinct CDR3 sequences, under 20% seen once. Study results and caveats: Significantly higher representation of disease-linked clones was reported for matched ankylosing spondylitis synovial fluid. Disease-linked clones proved CD8+ and comparatively uncommon in peripheral blood. Earlier authors reported some of these motif variants in reactive arthritis synovial fluid and blood. In ankylosing spondylitis blood, a motif of roughly eight highly homologous TCR beta variants appeared characteristic.

Note on this clonotype: Its specificity is unknown.

V lost 5 bases and J lost 0, with 23 bases in between. The CDR3 extends over 19 amino acids. Germline loops: CDR1 MNHEY, CDR2 SMNVEV (reference sequence). This clonotype originated in a male donor with ankylosing spondylitis. V is TRBV27 and J is TRBJ1-5, with D perhaps matching TRBD1 (5 bases). Sequenced material: blood, either unsorted or a sorted T cell fraction (not recorded which). The CDR3 protein is CASSAGAPGPEHSNQPQHF. In nucleotides, the CDR3 is TGTGCCAGCAGTGCCGGCGCCCCGGGGCCCGAACATAGCAATCAGCCCCAGCATTTT.